These 15 T cell receptor beta chains originate from one sample sequenced in a study of CD8+ T cells in alopecia areata. In each case, RNA was isolated and then reverse transcribed into cDNA as the sequencing template. Assay used: immunoSEQ multiplex PCR; TCRdb lists only in-frame clones, some missing. The profile covers over 85,000 clones, with about 40% appearing a single time and approximately 1.5% taken by the ten largest. Sample: CD4+ T cells sorted from blood. These receptors came from a human donor with alopecia areata.

This clone was counted only a few times. This sequence joins TRBV2 and TRBJ2-7, with D unresolved. Trimming shortened V by 4 bases and J by 5 bases, and 15 bases separated the two germline ends. Germline CDR1 reads SNHLY; CDR2 reads FYNNEI. The CDR3 sequence is 14 residues long. This chain's CDR3 is CASSGRVSIDEQYF. In DNA form, the CDR3 reads TGTGCCAGCAGTGGTCGGGTCAGTATCGACGAGCAGTACTTC. The full variable domain, rest sourced from reference TRBV2 and TRBJ2-7, is EPEVTQTPSHQVTQMGQEVILRCVPISNHLYFYWYRQILGQKVEFLVSFYNNEISEKSEIFDDQFSVERPDGSNFTLKIRSTKLEDSAMYFCASSGRVSIDEQYFGPGTRLTVT.

This clone occurred a few times. The chain joins TRBV4-3 to TRBJ1-2; 12 nucleotides align to TRBD1. CDR3 length: 15 amino acids. The germline gives CDR1 LGHNA, CDR2 YSLEER. The trim removed 3 bases at V and 7 bases at J, leaving 6 bases unmatched. CDR3 loop: CASSHRGTGGSGYTF. The CDR3 coding sequence is TGCGCCAGCAGCCACCGCGGGACAGGGGGCTCTGGCTACACCTTC.

This clone turned up a few times. The CDR3 region has the DNA TGCAGTGCTAGGTCGGCGAGCGAGCAGTTCTTC. Translating it yields CSARSASEQFF. The J gene is TRBJ2-1, the V gene TRBV20-1; D is ambiguous. The V end was cut by 3 bases, the J end by 10 bases, with 10 bases between. The CDR3 runs to 11 residues. Per the germline V gene, CDR1 is DFQATT and CDR2 is SNEGSKA (reference sequence).

This clone has only a few counts. The genes are TRBV19 and TRBJ1-5; 7 nucleotides line up with TRBD1. The CDR3 consists of 17 residues. Trimming at V came to 5 bases and at J to 0 bases, leaving 10 bases not matched to a gene. The germline V gene encodes CDR1 LNHDA and CDR2 SQIVND (reference sequence). DNA of the CDR3: TGTGCCAGTAGTCCGAGGGGGCGGGGAAATAGCAATCAGCCCCAGCATTTT. It codes for CASSPRGRGNSNQPQHF.

The table lists this clone with a few counts. This rearrangement joins TRBV7-9 to TRBJ2-1; the match to TRBD2 covers 12 bases. The CDR3 totals 15 residues. The germline CDR1 and CDR2 sequences are SEHNR and FQNEAQ (reference sequence). The junction had 5 bases not matched to a gene; V was cut back by 4 bases and J by 7 bases. CDR3 residues: CASSSTSGSKNEQFF. CDR3 DNA: TGTGCCAGCAGCTCGACTAGCGGGAGTAAGAATGAGCAGTTCTTC.

This chain links TRBV7-2 with TRBJ2-1; 16 positions agree with TRBD2. Germline-derived CDR1 and CDR2 are SGHTA and FQGNSA. This CDR3 contains 16 residues. V lost 4 bases to trimming and J lost 4 bases; unmatched junction nucleotides: 1. CDR3 residues: CASSWGLAGGYNEQFF. The CDR3 nucleotides are TGTGCCAGCAGCTGGGGACTAGCGGGGGGGTACAATGAGCAGTTCTTC. The entire variable domain, with the rest obtained from reference TRBV7-2 and TRBJ2-1, is as follows: GAGVSQSPSNKVTEKGKDVELRCDPISGHTALYWYRQSLGQGLEFLIYFQGNSAPDKSGLPSDRFSAERTGGSVSTLTIQRTQQEDSAVYLCASSWGLAGGYNEQFFGPGTRLTVL.

The genes are TRBV29-1 and TRBJ1-2, with D maybe TRBD1 (5 bases). The length of the CDR3 is 14 residues. Germline V gene sequence: CDR1 SQVTM, CDR2 ANQGSEA. Trimming shortened V by 0 bases and J by 5 bases, and 13 bases separated the two germline ends. The CDR3 is CSVEESGGGYGYTF. CDR3 sequence (DNA): TGCAGCGTTGAAGAGAGCGGGGGAGGGTATGGCTACACCTTC.

V gene TRBV7-2 combines with J gene TRBJ1-5, with a possible D match to TRBD1 (5 bases). Germline CDR1 reads SGHTA; CDR2 reads FQGNSA. This CDR3 comprises 11 residues. The V end lost 1 base, the J end lost 11 bases, and 6 bases lay between the germline ends. The CDR3 sequence: CASSLGDAQHF. CDR3 DNA: TGTGCCAGCAGCTTAGGGGACGCCCAGCATTTT.

The chain is built from TRBV19 and TRBJ2-3; weak D call: TRBD1 (6 bases). This CDR3 comprises 14 residues. Trimming took off 10 bases at V and 0 bases at J, with 14 bases between the two ends. CDR1 is LNHDA, CDR2 SQIVND, per germline (reference sequence). The CDR3 DNA sequence: TGTGCCACCAGACAGGTTTCTAGCACAGATACGCAGTATTTT. Translating it yields CATRQVSSTDTQYF.

The chain combines TRBV11-2 with TRBJ1-1; D is ambiguous. Trimming removed 3 bases from V and 8 bases from J, with 10 bases in between. The CDR3 totals 12 residues. Germline V lookup: CDR1 SGHAT, CDR2 FQNNGV. The CDR3 protein is CASSLHSHEAFF. The DNA of the CDR3 is TGTGCCAGCAGCTTGCACAGTCACGAAGCTTTCTTT.

V gene TRBV18 combines with J gene TRBJ2-5; the D gene could be TRBD1 or TRBD2 (5 bases each). Germline CDR1 KGHSH, CDR2 LQKENI. There are 14 residues in the CDR3. The ends were cut back, 0 bases at V and 5 bases at J, with 10 bases in the middle. CDR3 region: CASSPPVGAETQYF. In DNA, the CDR3 is TGTGCCAGCTCACCACCCGTCGGGGCTGAGACCCAGTACTTC.

This clone is a singleton in its sample. This chain joins TRBV5-6 and TRBJ2-3, with D perhaps TRBD2 (6 bases). The CDR3 has 15 residues. The germline V gene has CDR1 SGHDT and CDR2 YYEEEE. The ends were cut back, 7 bases at V and 7 bases at J, with 22 bases in the middle. CDR3 DNA: TGTGCCAGCGGCGCGATAGCAGGAGGGCCATATACGCAGTATTTT. It encodes CASGAIAGGPYTQYF.

This clone was counted a few times. The chain recombines TRBV5-1 with TRBJ1-2, with D uncertain. This CDR3 contains 12 residues. CDR1 is SGHRS, CDR2 YFSETQ, per germline. The V end was cut by 4 bases, the J end by 6 bases, with 10 bases between. The CDR3 here is CASSSLTDGYTF. The CDR3 nucleotides read TGCGCCAGCAGCAGCTTGACCGATGGCTACACCTTC.

This chain joins TRBV30 and TRBJ2-5; D may be TRBD2 (5 bases). CDR1 is GTSNPN and CDR2 is SVGIG in the germline V gene (reference sequence). The CDR3 is made up of 10 amino acids. Trimming shortened V by 5 bases and J by 10 bases, and 11 bases separated the two germline ends. The chain's CDR3 is CAWGESNQYF. DNA of the CDR3: TGTGCCTGGGGGGAGAGTAACCAGTACTTC.

The rearrangement links TRBV7-6 to TRBJ1-5; the D is unclear. Germline CDR1 and CDR2: SGHVS and FNYEAQ. The CDR3 covers 15 residues. V gave up 3 bases and J gave up 0 bases, with 9 bases separating them. For the CDR3, the DNA is TGTGCCAGCAGCTTGGCGGGGTATAGCAATCAGCCCCAGCATTTT. Translating it yields CASSLAGYSNQPQHF.